The 30 T cell receptor beta chains below were found in one sample sequenced in a study of immune evolution from preneoplasia to lung adenocarcinoma. Sequencing was performed with immunoSEQ multiplex PCR; in TCRdb, only in-frame clones are kept and a portion is missing. The repertoire holds some 11,000 clones, roughly four fifths seen once, with around 3.3% in the top ten. Material for sequencing was FFPE minimally invasive lung adenocarcinoma tissue. Receptor source: a person between 65 and 79 years old with lung adenocarcinoma.

V is TRBV27 and J is TRBJ2-1; D not resolved. CDR3 length: 11 amino acids. Per germline, CDR1 MNHEY and CDR2 SMNVEV (reference sequence). Trimming cost V 6 bases and J 6 bases, with 6 bases left between them. CDR3 DNA: TGTGCCAGCAGGATTACCAATGAGCAGTTCTTC. Translated, it gives CASRITNEQFF.

The chain carries TRBV30 and TRBJ1-5, with 7 bases identical to TRBD1. The V segment lost 0 bases and the J segment 1 base; nucleotides outside the gene matches: 0. This CDR3 is built from 14 residues. Germline CDR1 GTSNPN, CDR2 SVGIG (reference sequence). The CDR3 loop is CAWSVQGSNQPQHF. The CDR3 DNA reads as TGTGCCTGGAGTGTACAGGGGAGCAATCAGCCCCAGCATTTT.

V gene TRBV18 combines with J gene TRBJ2-2; D call uncertain. This CDR3 contains 15 residues. V lost 1 base to trimming and J lost 2 bases, with 8 bases between them. Germline CDR1 and CDR2: KGHSH and LQKENI. For the CDR3, the DNA is TGTGCCAGCTCACCACGCACGGATAACACCGGGGAGCTGTTTTTT. It yields the protein CASSPRTDNTGELFF. Full variable domain (remainder filled in from reference TRBV18 and TRBJ2-2): NAGVMQNPRHLVRRRGQEARLRCSPMKGHSHVYWYRQLPEEGLKFMVYLQKENIIDESGMPKERFSAEFPKEGPSILRIQQVVRGDSAAYFCASSPRTDNTGELFFGEGSRLTVL.

The chain carries TRBV27 and TRBJ1-1; D not certain. The V and J ends lost 6 bases and 4 bases respectively, with 12 bases between them. The CDR3 loop spans 13 amino acids. Germline CDR1 and CDR2: MNHEY and SMNVEV (reference sequence). The CDR3 coding sequence is TGTGCCAGCAGGTTGACGGCCCCCACTGAAGCTTTCTTT. It translates to CASRLTAPTEAFF.

The gene calls are TRBV18 and TRBJ2-2; 9 bases are shared with TRBD2. J was trimmed by 5 bases and V by 6 bases; bases with no gene match: 7. Germline values: CDR1 KGHSH, CDR2 LQKENI. This CDR3 is built from 15 residues. The CDR3 is CASSRLAVETGELFF. The DNA for the CDR3 is TGTGCCAGCTCTCGACTAGCGGTCGAAACCGGGGAGCTGTTTTTT.

The chain recombines TRBV11-1 with TRBJ2-7; D gene ambiguous. V was pared by 5 bases and J by 3 bases, with 8 bases between. The germline V gene has CDR1 SGHAT and CDR2 FQDESV (reference sequence). This CDR3 is built from 12 residues. CDR3 in amino acids: CASSPSGYEQYF. The CDR3 DNA sequence: TGTGCCAGCAGCCCATCTGGCTACGAGCAGTACTTC.

This clone was seen only once. This chain uses TRBV7-3 with TRBJ2-1; D is perhaps TRBD2 (5 bases). V was cut by 3 bases and J by 6 bases, with 9 bases left in between. Germline V CDR1 and CDR2: SGHTA, FQGTGA. The length of the CDR3 is 13 residues. The CDR3 DNA reads as TGTGCCAGCAGCTTCGGACTTGTCAATGAGCAGTTCTTC. It yields the protein CASSFGLVNEQFF. Full variable domain (rest looked up from reference TRBV7-3 and TRBJ2-1): GAGVSQTPSNKVTEKGKYVELRCDPISGHTALYWYRQSLGQGPEFLIYFQGTGAADDSGLPNDRFFAVRPEGSVSTLKIQRTERGDSAVYLCASSFGLVNEQFFGPGTRLTVL.

The chain recombines TRBV7-9 with TRBJ2-7; 11 bases align to TRBD2. CDR1 and CDR2 (germline): SEHNR, FQNEAQ (reference sequence). V shed 5 bases, J shed 5 bases, and the junction held 11 bases outside the gene matches. This CDR3 spans 16 amino acids. CDR3 sequence reads: CASSGTSGHLSDEQYF. The DNA of the CDR3 is TGTGCCAGCAGCGGGACTAGCGGCCACTTATCGGACGAGCAGTACTTC.

The genes are TRBV6-1 and TRBJ1-4, with 7 bases lining up with TRBD1. The CDR3 has 15 residues. The germline V gene encodes CDR1 MNHNS and CDR2 SASEGT. With V trimmed by 1 base and J by 6 bases, 5 bases remained unmatched. The CDR3 nucleotides are TGTGCCAGCAGTGAAGTAAGAGGGGGCTATGAAAAACTGTTTTTT. Translated, it gives CASSEVRGGYEKLFF.

This rearrangement joins TRBV18 to TRBJ2-5, with 8 bases that match TRBD2. The CDR3 consists of 16 residues. The V segment lost 3 bases and the J segment 3 bases; nucleotides outside the gene matches: 9. CDR1 is KGHSH and CDR2 is LQKENI in the germline V gene. CDR3 nucleotide sequence: TGTGCCAGCTCACCGGGGACTAGTGGACCTAAAGAGACCCAGTACTTC. It is translated as CASSPGTSGPKETQYF. Together with reference TRBV18 and TRBJ2-5, the CDR3 gives the full variable domain: NAGVMQNPRHLVRRRGQEARLRCSPMKGHSHVYWYRQLPEEGLKFMVYLQKENIIDESGMPKERFSAEFPKEGPSILRIQQVVRGDSAAYFCASSPGTSGPKETQYFGPGTRLLVL.

V and J are TRBV16 and TRBJ1-4; no reliable D call. The CDR3 is made up of 15 amino acids. Germline loops: CDR1 KGHSY, CDR2 FQNENV. V lost 1 base to trimming and J lost 2 bases, with 8 bases between them. The CDR3 sequence is CASSQFGGTNEKLFF. The CDR3 DNA reads TGTGCCAGCAGCCAATTTGGTGGTACTAATGAAAAACTGTTTTTT. The full variable domain, its missing parts supplied by reference TRBV16 and TRBJ1-4, is GEEVAQTPKHLVRGEGQKAKLYCAPIKGHSYVFWYQQVLKNEFKFLISFQNENVFDETGMPKERFSAKCLPNSPCSLEIQATKLEDSAVYFCASSQFGGTNEKLFFGSGTQLSVL.

The rearrangement uses TRBV5-1 and TRBJ2-3, with D possibly TRBD1 on 6 matching bases. Between the trimmed V and J ends, which lost 0 bases and 0 bases, there was a span of 8 bases. The CDR3 is 15 amino acids. CDR1 and CDR2 (germline): SGHRS, YFSETQ. CDR3 in amino acids: CASSLDRASTDTQYF. As DNA, the CDR3 is TGCGCCAGCAGCTTGGACAGGGCGAGCACAGATACGCAGTATTTT.

With regard to this clone: The same CDR3 also results from other DNA sequences found in this sample. This chain uses TRBV14 with TRBJ2-7; either TRBD1 or TRBD2 may fit D (5 bases each). Germline CDR1 reads SGHDN; CDR2 reads FVKESK. The CDR3 is made up of 15 amino acids. Trimming removed 3 bases from V and 3 bases from J, with 15 bases in between. The CDR3 loop is CASSQRGSGGYEQYF. The CDR3 nucleotides are TGTGCCAGCAGCCAGAGGGGATCCGGAGGCTACGAGCAGTACTTC. Combining the CDR3 with reference TRBV14 and TRBJ2-7 gives the whole variable domain EAGVTQFPSHSVIEKGQTVTLRCDPISGHDNLYWYRRVMGKEIKFLLHFVKESKQDESGMPNNRFLAERTGGTYSTLKVQPAELEDSGVYFCASSQRGSGGYEQYFGPGTRLTVT.

This clone was seen only a few times. The CDR3 reads CASSFQGAIQETQYF. CDR3 nucleotide sequence: TGTGCCAGCAGCTTTCAGGGGGCCATCCAAGAGACCCAGTACTTC. The J gene is TRBJ2-5, the V gene TRBV5-4; 8 bases map to TRBD1. Germline CDR1 reads SGHNT; CDR2 reads YYREEE (reference sequence). This CDR3 spans 15 amino acids. J lost 1 base, V lost 2 bases, and 4 bases had no gene match.

The chain employs TRBV28 and TRBJ2-2; 10 bases match TRBD2. Trimming took 5 bases from V and 5 from J; bases not matched to a gene: 8. The CDR3 totals 16 residues. Germline CDR1 reads MDHEN; CDR2 reads SYDVKM. The CDR3 loop is CASSTGISGRTGELFF. The CDR3 DNA sequence: TGTGCCAGCAGTACCGGGATTAGCGGGAGGACCGGGGAGCTGTTTTTT.

The chain links TRBV28 to TRBJ1-2; 9 nucleotides line up with TRBD1. CDR1 and CDR2 from the germline V gene are MDHEN and SYDVKM. There are 16 residues in the CDR3. The J segment lost 6 bases and the V segment lost 5 bases, leaving 13 bases of the junction unmatched. CDR3 region: CASSPRPGQGLNGYTF. CDR3 in DNA: TGTGCCAGCAGTCCCCGACCCGGACAGGGGCTCAATGGCTACACCTTC.

This chain joins TRBV18 and TRBJ2-7; D remains unclear. The CDR3 runs 12 residues. Trimming shortened V by 6 bases and J by 7 bases, and 13 bases separated the two germline ends. Germline CDR1 reads KGHSH; CDR2 reads LQKENI. For the CDR3, the DNA is TGTGCCAGCTCGGCTACCTTTAGGGAGCAGTACTTC. Translation gives CASSATFREQYF.

The rearrangement joins TRBV30 to TRBJ1-1; weak D call: TRBD1 (5 bases). In germline, CDR1 is GTSNPN, CDR2 SVGIG (reference sequence). There are 12 residues in the CDR3. V dropped 4 bases and J dropped 2 bases, with 8 bases sitting between them. CDR3 sequence (DNA): TGTGCCTGGATCCGGGACAACACTGAAGCTTTCTTT. Encoded protein: CAWIRDNTEAFF.

This clone was recorded only once. This chain connects TRBV30 to TRBJ1-2; 9 bases agree with TRBD1. Per the germline V gene, CDR1 is GTSNPN and CDR2 is SVGIG (reference sequence). The CDR3 totals 13 residues. Trimming removed 3 bases from V and 3 bases from J; junction bases left unmatched: 2. CDR3 residues: CAWSRDRDYGYTF. CDR3 bases: TGTGCCTGGAGCCGGGACAGGGACTATGGCTACACCTTC.

V and J are TRBV7-9 and TRBJ2-3; 12 bases are a match to TRBD2. The germline V gene encodes CDR1 SEHNR and CDR2 FQNEAQ (reference sequence). The CDR3 sequence is 16 residues long. With 5 bases clipped from V and 5 bases from J, the junction kept 8 bases outside the gene matches. The CDR3, as DNA: TGTGCCAGCAGCCGGACTAGCGGGGAACTGCAAGATACGCAGTATTTT. As protein: CASSRTSGELQDTQYF.

This CDR3 reads CASSPGHRTDSNQPQHF. The CDR3 DNA follows: TGTGCCAGCAGTCCAGGGCACCGGACAGATAGCAATCAGCCCCAGCATTTT. This chain links TRBV5-5 with TRBJ1-5; possibly TRBD1 for D (6 bases). Germline lookup yields CDR1 SGHKS and CDR2 YYEKEE (reference sequence). This CDR3 has 17 residues. V was trimmed by 5 bases and J by 0 bases, leaving 18 bases between them.

The rearrangement joins TRBV10-3 to TRBJ1-1, with D maybe TRBD1 (5 bases). The V gene's germline CDR1 is ENHRY and CDR2 SYGVKD. V gave up 11 bases and J gave up 1 base, with 17 bases separating them. The CDR3 runs 14 residues. CDR3 in amino acids: CAAAGGRTNTEAFF. CDR3 DNA sequence: TGTGCCGCCGCCGGGGGACGGACGAACACTGAAGCTTTCTTT.

The chain's CDR3 is CASSSSDGGQPQHF. For the CDR3, the DNA is TGTGCCAGCAGTTCATCGGACGGAGGACAGCCCCAGCATTTT. The V and J genes are TRBV28 and TRBJ1-5; D unresolved. Germline V gene data show CDR1 as MDHEN and CDR2 as SYDVKM. The CDR3 runs to 14 residues. Trimming stripped 4 bases from V and 7 bases from J, with 14 bases between.

The gene calls are TRBV28 and TRBJ2-5, with 10 bases lining up with TRBD1. The junction had 12 bases not matched to a gene; V was cut back by 5 bases and J by 3 bases. The CDR3 runs 17 residues. Per the germline V gene, CDR1 is MDHEN and CDR2 is SYDVKM. CDR3 bases: TGTGCCAGCAGTATGTGGGGGGGAGGGACAGGGGAAGAGACCCAGTACTTC. Its protein product is CASSMWGGGTGEETQYF.

The J gene is TRBJ1-4, the V gene TRBV7-9; 10 bases match TRBD1. The V gene's germline CDR1 is SEHNR and CDR2 FQNEAQ (reference sequence). With V trimmed by 7 bases and J by 6 bases, 11 bases remained unmatched. CDR3 size: 16 residues. CDR3 residues: CASTFDTGTGDEKLFF. Here the CDR3 DNA reads TGTGCCAGCACCTTCGATACCGGGACAGGGGATGAAAAACTGTTTTTT. The whole variable domain, remainder taken from reference TRBV7-9 and TRBJ1-4, is DTGVSQNPRHKITKRGQNVTFRCDPISEHNRLYWYRQTLGQGPEFLTYFQNEAQLEKSRLLSDRFSAERPKGSFSTLEIQRTEQGDSAMYLCASTFDTGTGDEKLFFGSGTQLSVL.

In DNA, the CDR3 is TGTGCCAGCAGTGGGGGCAGGGTTGCTCAGCCCCAGCATTTT. This gives the protein CASSGGRVAQPQHF. The J gene is TRBJ1-5, the V gene TRBV6-1; D might be TRBD1 (5 bases). The CDR3 is 14 amino acids. Trimming left V 4 bases short and J 6 bases short, with 13 bases between. Germline CDR1 MNHNS, CDR2 SASEGT.

The chain is built from TRBV5-1 and TRBJ1-2; TRBD1 matches 12 bases. V lost 3 bases and J lost 4; bases outside the gene matches: 4. Looked up from germline, CDR1 is SGHRS and CDR2 is YFSETQ. The CDR3 covers 15 residues. CDR3 nucleotide sequence: TGCGCCAGCAGCTCGGGACAGGGGGCCGGCTATGGCTACACCTTC. Protein sequence: CASSSGQGAGYGYTF.

V and J are TRBV14 and TRBJ1-1; TRBD1 matches at 11 bases. The V gene's germline CDR1 is SGHDN and CDR2 FVKESK. CDR3 length: 15 residues. After removal of 4 bases from V and 5 bases from J, the junction contained 6 bases not matched to a gene. The CDR3 protein is CASSPLGQGDTEAFF. The CDR3 DNA is TGTGCCAGCAGCCCCTTGGGACAGGGGGATACTGAAGCTTTCTTT.

This chain joins TRBV20-1 and TRBJ2-1; D uncertain. The CDR3 sequence is 11 residues long. The ends were cut back, 0 bases at V and 9 bases at J, with 6 bases in the middle. Germline V CDR1 and CDR2: DFQATT, SNEGSKA (reference sequence). The CDR3 is CSARDGSEQFF. CDR3 nucleotide sequence: TGCAGTGCTAGAGATGGCTCTGAGCAGTTCTTC.

This rearrangement joins TRBV7-3 to TRBJ1-3; D call uncertain. The CDR3 runs 14 residues. Germline values: CDR1 SGHTA, CDR2 FQGTGA. Between the trimmed V and J ends, which lost 0 bases and 0 bases, there was a span of 3 bases. CDR3 residues: CASSLTPSGNTIYF. Here the CDR3 DNA reads TGTGCCAGCAGCTTAACTCCCTCTGGAAACACCATATATTTT. The variable domain in full, with the rest retrieved from reference TRBV7-3 and TRBJ1-3, is GAGVSQTPSNKVTEKGKYVELRCDPISGHTALYWYRQSLGQGPEFLIYFQGTGAADDSGLPNDRFFAVRPEGSVSTLKIQRTERGDSAVYLCASSLTPSGNTIYFGEGSWLTVV.